This TCR beta chain is drawn from a study of T cell responses to AZD1222 COVID-19 vaccine. Findings and caveats of the study: Only after the peak T cell response were repertoires sampled. Reports indicate that nearly half of spike-specific TCRs are directed at unmutated variant regions. The donor group comprised mostly white British people and more females; the analysis possibly underestimated clonal diversity. Receipt of two AZD1222 doses was followed by a rise in Spike-specific TCR breadth and depth.

The repertoire was sequenced with immunoSEQ multiplex PCR; TCRdb's copy has only in-frame clones and lacks some. The sample carries some 120,000 clones, 70% to 90% recorded once. A note on this clone: Its antigen is currently unknown.

The CDR3 spans 16 residues. Germline V lookup: CDR1 SGHTA, CDR2 FQGNSA. Trimming stripped 0 bases from V and 0 bases from J, with 9 bases between. This TCR was recovered from an adult in good health. The rearrangement links TRBV7-2 to TRBJ1-3; D is ambiguous. This specimen was peripheral blood, taken on day 0 of AZD1222 vaccination. The CDR3, as DNA: TGTGCCAGCAGCTTAGCTGGGTTTCCCTCTGGAAACACCATATATTTT. This translates into CASSLAGFPSGNTIYF.